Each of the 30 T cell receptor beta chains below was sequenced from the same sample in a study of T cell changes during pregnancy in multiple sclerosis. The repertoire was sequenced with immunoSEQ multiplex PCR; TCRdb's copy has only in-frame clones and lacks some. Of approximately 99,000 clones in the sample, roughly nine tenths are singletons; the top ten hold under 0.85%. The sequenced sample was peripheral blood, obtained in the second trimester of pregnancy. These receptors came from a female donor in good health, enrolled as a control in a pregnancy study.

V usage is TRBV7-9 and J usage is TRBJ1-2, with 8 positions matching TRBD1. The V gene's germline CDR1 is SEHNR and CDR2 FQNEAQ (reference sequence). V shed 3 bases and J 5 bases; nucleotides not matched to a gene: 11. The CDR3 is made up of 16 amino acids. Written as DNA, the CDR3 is TGTGCCAGCAGCTTCCTCGGACAGGGCCTTTTTTATGGCTACACCTTC. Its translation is CASSFLGQGLFYGYTF.

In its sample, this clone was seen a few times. In nucleotides, the CDR3 is TGTGCCAGCAGCCAAGTGATCGGGGCGGGAGGTTCACCCCTCCACTTT. Translation gives CASSQVIGAGGSPLHF. The rearrangement uses TRBV4-2 and TRBJ1-6; perhaps TRBD1 as D (5 bases). The CDR3 is made up of 16 amino acids. Trimming removed 1 base at V and 9 bases at J, with 16 bases between. Per the germline V gene, CDR1 is LGHNA and CDR2 is YNFKEQ.

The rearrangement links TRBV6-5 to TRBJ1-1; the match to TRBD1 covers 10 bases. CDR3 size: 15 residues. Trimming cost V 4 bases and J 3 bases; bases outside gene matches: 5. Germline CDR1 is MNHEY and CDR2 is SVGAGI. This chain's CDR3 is CASSFTGTGDTEAFF. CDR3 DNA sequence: TGTGCCAGCAGTTTCACCGGGACAGGGGACACTGAAGCTTTCTTT.

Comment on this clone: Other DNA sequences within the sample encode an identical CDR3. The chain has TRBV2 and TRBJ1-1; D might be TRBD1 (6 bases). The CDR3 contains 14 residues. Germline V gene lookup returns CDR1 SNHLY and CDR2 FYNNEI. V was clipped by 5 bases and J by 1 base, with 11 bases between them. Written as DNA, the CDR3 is TGTGCCAGCAGTCCCCTAGGGGGGAACACTGAAGCTTTCTTT. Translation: CASSPLGGNTEAFF.

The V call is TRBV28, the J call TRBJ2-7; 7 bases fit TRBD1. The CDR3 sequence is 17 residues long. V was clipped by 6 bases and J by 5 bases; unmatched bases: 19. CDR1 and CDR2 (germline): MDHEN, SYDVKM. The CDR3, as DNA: TGTGCCAGCAGGGCCGATTCTAGGGGGCGCGGTTGGCACGAGCAGTACTTC. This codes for CASRADSRGRGWHEQYF.

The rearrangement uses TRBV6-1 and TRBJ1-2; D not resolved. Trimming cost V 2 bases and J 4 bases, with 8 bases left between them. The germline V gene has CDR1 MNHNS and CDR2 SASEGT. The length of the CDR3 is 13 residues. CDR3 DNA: TGTGCCAGCAGTGAACCGGGTAGCTATGGCTACACCTTC. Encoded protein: CASSEPGSYGYTF.

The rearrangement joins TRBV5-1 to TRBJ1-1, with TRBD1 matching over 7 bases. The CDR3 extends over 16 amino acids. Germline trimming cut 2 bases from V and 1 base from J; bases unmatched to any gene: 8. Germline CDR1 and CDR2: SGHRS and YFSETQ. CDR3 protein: CASSFPSNRGNTEAFF. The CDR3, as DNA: TGCGCCAGCAGCTTTCCCTCTAACAGGGGGAACACTGAAGCTTTCTTT.

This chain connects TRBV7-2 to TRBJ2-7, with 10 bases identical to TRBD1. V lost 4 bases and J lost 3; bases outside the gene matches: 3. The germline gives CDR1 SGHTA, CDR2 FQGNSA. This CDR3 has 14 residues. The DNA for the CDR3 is TGTGCCAGCAGCTGGGACAGGGGTGACTACGAGCAGTACTTC. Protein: CASSWDRGDYEQYF.

CDR3 region: CASSLRTPTPLYGYTF. DNA of the CDR3: TGTGCCAGCAGCTTAAGGACTCCTACCCCCCTCTATGGCTACACCTTC. This rearrangement joins TRBV11-2 to TRBJ1-2; D is uncertain. Trimming stripped 2 bases from V and 4 bases from J, with 17 bases between. Germline V gene data show CDR1 as SGHAT and CDR2 as FQNNGV. This CDR3 region has 16 residues.

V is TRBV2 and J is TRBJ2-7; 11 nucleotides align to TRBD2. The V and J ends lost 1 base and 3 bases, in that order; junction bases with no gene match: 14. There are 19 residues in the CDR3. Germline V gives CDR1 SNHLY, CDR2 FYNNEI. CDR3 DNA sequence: TGTGCCAGCAGTGAAGTGGTGGGACTAGCGGTCGGAATACACTACGAGCAGTACTTC. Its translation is CASSEVVGLAVGIHYEQYF.

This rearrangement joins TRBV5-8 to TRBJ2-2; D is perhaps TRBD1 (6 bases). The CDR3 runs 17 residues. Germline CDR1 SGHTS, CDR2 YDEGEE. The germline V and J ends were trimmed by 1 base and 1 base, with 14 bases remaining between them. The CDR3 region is CASSLSRTAMNTGELFF. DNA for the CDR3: TGTGCCAGCAGCTTGTCTAGGACAGCGATGAACACCGGGGAGCTGTTTTTT.

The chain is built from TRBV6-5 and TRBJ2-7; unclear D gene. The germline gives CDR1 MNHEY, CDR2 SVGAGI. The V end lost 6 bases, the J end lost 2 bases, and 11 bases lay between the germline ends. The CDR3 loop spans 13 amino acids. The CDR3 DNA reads TGTGCCAGCAGGCGGAGTAACCCCTACGAGCAGTACTTC. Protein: CASRRSNPYEQYF.

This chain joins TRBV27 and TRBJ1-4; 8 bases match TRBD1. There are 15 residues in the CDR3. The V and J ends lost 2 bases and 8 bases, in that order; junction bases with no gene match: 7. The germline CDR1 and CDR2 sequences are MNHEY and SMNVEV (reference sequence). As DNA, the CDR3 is TGTGCCAGCAGTTTACGGACAGGGTTAAGGGAAAAACTGTTTTTT. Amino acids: CASSLRTGLREKLFF.

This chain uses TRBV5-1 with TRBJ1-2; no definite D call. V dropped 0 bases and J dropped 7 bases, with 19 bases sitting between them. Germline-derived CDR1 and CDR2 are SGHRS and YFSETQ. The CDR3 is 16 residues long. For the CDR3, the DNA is TGCGCCAGCAGCTTGGCCCGGGTTGTGGCGGGTTCTGGCTACACCTTC. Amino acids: CASSLARVVAGSGYTF.

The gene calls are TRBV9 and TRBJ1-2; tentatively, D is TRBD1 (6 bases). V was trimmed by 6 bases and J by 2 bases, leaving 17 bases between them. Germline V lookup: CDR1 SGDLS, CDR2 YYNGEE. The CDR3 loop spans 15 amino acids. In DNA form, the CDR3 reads TGTGCCAGCAATCGCAGGGGTGACATCAACTATGGCTACACCTTC. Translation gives CASNRRGDINYGYTF.

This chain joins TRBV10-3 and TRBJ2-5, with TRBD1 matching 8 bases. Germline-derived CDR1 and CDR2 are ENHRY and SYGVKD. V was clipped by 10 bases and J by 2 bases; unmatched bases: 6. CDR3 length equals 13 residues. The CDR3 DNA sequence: TGTGCCACCGCGGACAGGGCACAAGAGACCCAGTACTTC. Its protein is CATADRAQETQYF.

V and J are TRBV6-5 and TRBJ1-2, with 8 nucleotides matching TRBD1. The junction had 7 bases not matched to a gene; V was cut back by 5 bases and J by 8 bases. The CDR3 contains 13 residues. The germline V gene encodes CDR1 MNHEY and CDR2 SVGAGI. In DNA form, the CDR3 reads TGTGCCAGCAGTCAGGACAGGGTAGGGGGCTACACCTTC. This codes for CASSQDRVGGYTF.

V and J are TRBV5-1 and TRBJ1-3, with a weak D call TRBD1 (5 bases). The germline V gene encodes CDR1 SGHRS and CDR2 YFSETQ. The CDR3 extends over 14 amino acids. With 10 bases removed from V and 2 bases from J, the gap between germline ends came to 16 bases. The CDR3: CASGEGVAGNTIYF. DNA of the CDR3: TGCGCCTCCGGAGAAGGGGTGGCTGGAAACACCATATATTTT.

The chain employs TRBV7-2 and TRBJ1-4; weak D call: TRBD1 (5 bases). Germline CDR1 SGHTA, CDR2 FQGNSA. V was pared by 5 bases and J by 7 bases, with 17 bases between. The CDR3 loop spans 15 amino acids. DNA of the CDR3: TGTGCCAGCAGCACCGGGACTAGCGGGAGTGAAAAACTGTTTTTT. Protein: CASSTGTSGSEKLFF.

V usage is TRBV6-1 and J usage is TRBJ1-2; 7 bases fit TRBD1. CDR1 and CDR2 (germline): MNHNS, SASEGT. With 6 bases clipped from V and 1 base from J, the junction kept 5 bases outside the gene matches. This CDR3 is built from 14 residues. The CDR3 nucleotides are TGTGCCAGCAGGGGGGACAGAGGTAACTATGGCTACACCTTC. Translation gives CASRGDRGNYGYTF.

CDR3 in DNA: TGCGCCAGCAGCCCATCCGGGACAGGGGACTATGGCTACACCTTC. Its translation is CASSPSGTGDYGYTF. The chain uses TRBV4-3 and TRBJ1-2; TRBD1 aligns across 10 bases. The germline V gene has CDR1 LGHNA and CDR2 YSLEER. The J segment lost 3 bases and the V segment lost 4 bases, leaving 5 bases of the junction unmatched. The CDR3 runs 15 residues.

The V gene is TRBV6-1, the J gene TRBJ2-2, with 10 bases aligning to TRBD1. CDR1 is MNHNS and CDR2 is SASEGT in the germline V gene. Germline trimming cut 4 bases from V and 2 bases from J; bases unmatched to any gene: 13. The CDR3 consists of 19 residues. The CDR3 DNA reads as TGTGCCAGCAGTGTAATTTTGGGACAGGGGACCGTCAACACCGGGGAGCTGTTTTTT. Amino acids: CASSVILGQGTVNTGELFF.

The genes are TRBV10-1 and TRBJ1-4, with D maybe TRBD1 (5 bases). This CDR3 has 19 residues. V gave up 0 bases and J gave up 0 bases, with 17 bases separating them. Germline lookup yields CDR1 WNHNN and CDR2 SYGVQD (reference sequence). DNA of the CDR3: TGCGCCAGCAGTGAGTCGAGCAGGCCGGGGGGTTCAACTAATGAAAAACTGTTTTTT. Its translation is CASSESSRPGGSTNEKLFF.

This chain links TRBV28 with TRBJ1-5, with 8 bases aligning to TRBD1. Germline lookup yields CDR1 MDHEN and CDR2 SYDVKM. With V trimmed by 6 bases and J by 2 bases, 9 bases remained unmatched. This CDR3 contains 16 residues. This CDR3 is CASRPRTGTGNQPQHF. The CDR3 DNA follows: TGTGCCAGCAGGCCCCGGACAGGGACCGGCAATCAGCCCCAGCATTTT.

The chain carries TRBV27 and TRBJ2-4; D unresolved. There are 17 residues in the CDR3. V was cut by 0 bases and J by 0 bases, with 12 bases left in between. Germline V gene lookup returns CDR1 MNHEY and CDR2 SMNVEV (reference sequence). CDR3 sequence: CASSLSVNSIAKNIQYF. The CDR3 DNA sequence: TGTGCCAGCAGTTTATCCGTGAACTCTATAGCCAAAAACATTCAGTACTTC.

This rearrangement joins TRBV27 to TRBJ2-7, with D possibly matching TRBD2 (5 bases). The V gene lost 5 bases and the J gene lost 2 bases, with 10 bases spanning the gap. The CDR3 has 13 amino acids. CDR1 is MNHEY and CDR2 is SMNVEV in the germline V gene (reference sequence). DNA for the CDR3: TGTGCCAGCAGTCCCGCCGGGACCTACGAGCAGTACTTC. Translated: CASSPAGTYEQYF.

In DNA form, the CDR3 reads TGTGCCAGCTCTCCCCGCGGGGTAGCCTCCTATAATTCACCCCTCCACTTT. This encodes CASSPRGVASYNSPLHF. The chain combines TRBV18 with TRBJ1-6; D is ambiguous. CDR3 length: 17 residues. Trimming took 6 bases from V and 0 from J, leaving 15 bases between them. The V gene's germline CDR1 is KGHSH and CDR2 LQKENI.

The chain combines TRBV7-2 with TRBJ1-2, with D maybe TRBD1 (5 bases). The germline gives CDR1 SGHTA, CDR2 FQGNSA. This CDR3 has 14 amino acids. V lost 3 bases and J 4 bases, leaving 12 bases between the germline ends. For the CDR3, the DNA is TGTGCCAGCAGCTTGGACCGGCAGGGCTATGGCTACACCTTC. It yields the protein CASSLDRQGYGYTF.

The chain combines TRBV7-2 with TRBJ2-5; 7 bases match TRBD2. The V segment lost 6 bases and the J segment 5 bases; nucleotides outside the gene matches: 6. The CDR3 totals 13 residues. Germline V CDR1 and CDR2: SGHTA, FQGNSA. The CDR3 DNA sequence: TGTGCCAGCAGGCCAACTAGCGTGGAGACCCAGTACTTC. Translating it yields CASRPTSVETQYF.

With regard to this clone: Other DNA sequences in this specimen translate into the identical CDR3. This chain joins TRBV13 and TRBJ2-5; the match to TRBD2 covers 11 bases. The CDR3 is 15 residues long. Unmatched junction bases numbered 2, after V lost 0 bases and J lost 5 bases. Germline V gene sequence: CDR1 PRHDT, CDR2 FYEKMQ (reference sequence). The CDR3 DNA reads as TGTGCCAGCAGCTTAGGACTAGCGGGAGCCGAGACCCAGTACTTC. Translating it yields CASSLGLAGAETQYF.